This T cell receptor (beta chain) was observed in a study of blood T cell repertoires in COVID-19. The protocol was immunoSEQ multiplex PCR, while the TCRdb copy is restricted to in-frame clones and leaves out a portion. The data contain more than 400,000 clones, 75% to 90% of them seen just once; the ten biggest clones take up under 4%. Material: peripheral blood. This TCR was recovered from a human donor in a cohort sampled during active COVID-19.

CDR3 residues: CASSFLAGEQFF. The CDR3 DNA reads TGTGCCAGCAGTTTCCTGGCGGGGGAGCAGTTCTTC. The rearrangement uses TRBV27 and TRBJ2-1; D is possibly TRBD2 (6 bases). The germline V and J ends were trimmed by 3 bases and 10 bases, with 10 bases remaining between them. The CDR3 length is 12 residues. In germline, CDR1 is MNHEY, CDR2 SMNVEV (reference sequence).